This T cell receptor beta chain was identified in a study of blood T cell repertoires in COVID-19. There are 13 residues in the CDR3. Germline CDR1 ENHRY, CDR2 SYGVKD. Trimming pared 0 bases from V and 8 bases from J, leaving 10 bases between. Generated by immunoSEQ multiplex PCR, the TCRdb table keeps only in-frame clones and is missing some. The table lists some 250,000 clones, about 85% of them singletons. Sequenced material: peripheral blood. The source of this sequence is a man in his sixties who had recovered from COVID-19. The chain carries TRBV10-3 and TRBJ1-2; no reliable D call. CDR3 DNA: TGTGCCATCAGTGAGTCGGGAGGGAACGGCTACACCTTC. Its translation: CAISESGGNGYTF.